A single sample is the source of the 9 T cell receptor beta chains below, sequenced in a study of cytomegalovirus exposure and HLA in healthy donors. PCR primers comprised 60 Vbeta and 13 Jbeta primers. Generated by immunoSEQ multiplex PCR, the TCRdb table keeps only in-frame clones and is missing some. Here the sample spans just over 150,000 clones, around 84% being singletons. The material sequenced was PBMCs. The receptor set was obtained from a woman in her thirties or forties in good health and CMV-seronegative.

In this sample, this clone turned up a few times. The rearrangement joins TRBV12-2 to TRBJ2-3; the DNA was not compared with TRBD1, the D call given in the table. TRBV12-2 is listed as a pseudogene. The CDR3 loop spans 13 amino acids. This CDR3 is CASRWGLRYGQYF. As DNA, the CDR3 is TGTGCAAGTCGCTGGGGGCTTCGATACGGGCAGTATTTT.

The J gene is TRBJ2-7, the V gene TRBV5-1; 7 nucleotides align to TRBD2. Trimming took 1 base from V and 5 from J; bases not matched to a gene: 6. Germline lookup yields CDR1 SGHRS and CDR2 YFSETQ. This CDR3 comprises 14 residues. CDR3 sequence (DNA): TGCGCCAGCAGCTTGCCGGGAGGATGGGACGAGCAGTACTTC. It yields the protein CASSLPGGWDEQYF.

The sample holds a few counts of this clone. The chain has TRBV14 and TRBJ2-7; TRBD2 matches 7 bases. Trimming took 1 base from V and 6 from J; bases not matched to a gene: 3. This CDR3 is 13 amino acids long. CDR1 SGHDN and CDR2 FVKESK come from the germline V gene. CDR3 nucleotide sequence: TGTGCCAGCAGCCAAGCTGGGGGGGGCGAGCAGTACTTC. Translation: CASSQAGGGEQYF.

V usage is TRBV6-6 and J usage is TRBJ1-1; D may be TRBD1 (5 bases). Per the germline V gene, CDR1 is MNHNY and CDR2 is SVGAGI (reference sequence). The CDR3 has 12 residues. V gave up 2 bases and J gave up 8 bases, with 9 bases separating them. Written as DNA, the CDR3 is TGTGCCAGCAGTTACCCCGGGGGGGAAGCTTTCTTT. It specifies CASSYPGGEAFF.

CDR3 sequence: CASSAVTGRGYGYTF. CDR3 sequence (DNA): TGTGCCAGCAGCGCCGTAACCGGGAGGGGCTATGGCTACACCTTC. The rearrangement links TRBV9 to TRBJ1-2; a possible D gene is TRBD1 (5 bases). The CDR3 extends over 15 amino acids. V lost 3 bases to trimming and J lost 4 bases, with 16 bases between them. Looked up from germline, CDR1 is SGDLS and CDR2 is YYNGEE. The whole variable domain, filled in from reference TRBV9 and TRBJ1-2, reads DSGVTQTPKHLITATGQRVTLRCSPRSGDLSVYWYQQSLDQGLQFLIQYYNGEERAKGNILERFSAQQFPDLHSELNLSSLELGDSALYFCASSAVTGRGYGYTFGSGTRLTVV.

This rearrangement joins TRBV6-5 to TRBJ1-2; maybe TRBD1 (6 bases). The CDR3 covers 15 residues. The V end lost 2 bases, the J end lost 4 bases, and 14 bases lay between the germline ends. The germline CDR1 and CDR2 sequences are MNHEY and SVGAGI. The CDR3 coding sequence is TGTGCCAGCAGTTACCAGGGGACCTCGGTCTATGGCTACACCTTC. As protein: CASSYQGTSVYGYTF.

This chain connects TRBV7-2 to TRBJ1-5; D is unresolved. The CDR3 length is 16 residues. Germline V lookup: CDR1 SGHTA, CDR2 FQGNSA. Trimming pared 1 base from V and 2 bases from J, leaving 12 bases between. This CDR3 is CASSLGGDVRNQPQHF. CDR3 nucleotide sequence: TGTGCCAGCAGCTTAGGGGGAGACGTGCGCAATCAGCCCCAGCATTTT.

The chain carries TRBV5-1 and TRBJ2-5, with 7 bases fitting TRBD1. Germline CDR1 SGHRS, CDR2 YFSETQ. The CDR3 is 15 residues long. V lost 3 bases to trimming and J lost 5 bases; unmatched junction nucleotides: 10. The CDR3 here is CASSYRDRPGETQYF. In DNA, the CDR3 is TGCGCCAGCAGCTACCGGGACAGACCTGGGGAGACCCAGTACTTC.

The V and J genes are TRBV4-1 and TRBJ2-7; perhaps TRBD1 as D (6 bases). This CDR3 has 15 amino acids. Germline V gives CDR1 MGHRA, CDR2 YSYEKL. The V end lost 1 base, the J end lost 3 bases, and 13 bases lay between the germline ends. CDR3 DNA: TGCGCCAGCAGCCAAGGCCAGGGGAGTAACTACGAGCAGTACTTC. It translates to CASSQGQGSNYEQYF.